A selection of T cell receptor beta chains follows, all from one sample in a study of blood T cell repertoires in COVID-19. This table comes from immunoSEQ multiplex PCR, and its TCRdb copy is limited to in-frame clones, with some not included. The sample consists of 200,000 to 250,000 clones, approximately 84% of them appearing once. Sequencing used peripheral blood. The receptors come from a woman aged 45-65 years with active or convalescent COVID-19. The CDR3 runs from the conserved cysteine through the conserved F or W.

>TRBV28
CASSPRGQGDETQYF
>TRBV10-1
CASSHTGLNTEAFF
>TRBV6-6
CASSYDENQPQHF
>TRBV29-1
CSVESVGGRALSNQPQHF
>TRBV2
CASGQDGDQPQHF
>TRBV4-2
CASSTPGVTEAFF
>TRBV4-1
CASSQEGGGHEKLFF
>TRBV7-9
CASGSGFEQYF
>TRBV19
CASKNPGQGASETQYF
>TRBV2
CASSLDRAAIQYF
>TRBV10-2
CASSPSLAGGREQYF
>TRBV20-1
CSASRAGLNEQFF
>TRBV30
CAWRQGGGWDTQYF
>TRBV4-2
CASSLSGGGYNEQFF
>TRBV7-2
CASSSTGISADTQYF
>TRBV28
CASSLAGGQGARSEQFF